Below are 16 T cell receptor beta chains sequenced from a single sample in a study of blood T cell repertoires in COVID-19 (dated by TCRdb to 2020 to 2021). Library preparation used the immunoSEQ multiplex PCR assay. The table comes from immuneACCESS by way of TCRdb, which keeps in-frame sequences with V and J called. Part of the clones is missing from these tables; in studies checked, under half for an unresolved V gene and the rest for unknown reasons. A total of 110,000 or so clones appear in this sample, about 88% of them only once. The top ten clonotypes cover 8% to 9% of the sample. Sequencing used peripheral blood. These receptors originate from a woman in her seventies who had recovered from COVID-19.

This chain joins TRBV3-1 (or the pseudogene TRBV3-2) and TRBJ1-1; D gene ambiguous. Trimming removed 0 bases at V and 3 bases at J, with 8 bases between. The germline gives CDR1 LGHDT, CDR2 YNNKEL (reference sequence). CDR3 size: 14 residues. DNA for the CDR3: TGTGCCAGCAGCCAAGATCCGGGGTACACTGAAGCTTTCTTT. Translation: CASSQDPGYTEAFF.

The chain's CDR3 is CASSLRQGGSYTF. CDR3 bases: TGTGCCAGCAGCTTACGGCAGGGTGGGAGCTACACCTTC. The V gene is TRBV7-3, the J gene TRBJ1-2, with D tentatively TRBD1 (5 bases). Trimming took 2 bases from V and 9 from J, leaving 13 bases between them. Germline lookup yields CDR1 SGHTA and CDR2 FQGTGA. The CDR3 totals 13 residues.

V and J are TRBV7-2 and TRBJ2-5; TRBD2 aligns across 15 bases. V was clipped by 4 bases and J by 1 base; unmatched bases: 7. The CDR3 is made up of 18 amino acids. Looked up from germline, CDR1 is SGHTA and CDR2 is FQGNSA. CDR3 protein: CASSSQMGLAGGQETQYF. CDR3 in DNA: TGTGCCAGCAGCTCCCAAATGGGACTAGCGGGGGGCCAAGAGACCCAGTACTTC. Supplemented by reference TRBV7-2 and TRBJ2-5, the full variable domain reads GAGVSQSPSNKVTEKGKDVELRCDPISGHTALYWYRQSLGQGLEFLIYFQGNSAPDKSGLPSDRFSAERTGGSVSTLTIQRTQQEDSAVYLCASSSQMGLAGGQETQYFGPGTRLLVL.

This clone was detected a few times. The chain uses TRBV7-9 and TRBJ2-3; TRBD2 is a possible D gene (5 bases). The V gene lost 7 bases and the J gene lost 2 bases, with 19 bases spanning the gap. CDR1 SEHNR and CDR2 FQNEAQ come from the germline V gene (reference sequence). The CDR3 runs 16 residues. The CDR3 coding sequence is TGTGCCAGCAACCCTCTACTAGAGGCAAACACAGATACGCAGTATTTT. Residues: CASNPLLEANTDTQYF.

The chain has TRBV5-4 and TRBJ2-3; TRBD1 is a possible D gene (5 bases). The V and J ends lost 0 bases and 7 bases respectively, with 6 bases between them. Germline V gives CDR1 SGHNT, CDR2 YYREEE (reference sequence). CDR3 size: 12 residues. The CDR3 loop is CASSLEGNTQYF. The CDR3 nucleotides are TGTGCCAGCAGCTTGGAGGGGAATACGCAGTATTTT.

This chain connects TRBV6-6 to TRBJ2-3; weak D call: TRBD1 (6 bases). The CDR3 consists of 14 residues. The germline V and J ends were trimmed by 6 bases and 2 bases, with 12 bases remaining between them. CDR1 is MNHNY and CDR2 is SVGAGI in the germline V gene (reference sequence). The CDR3 here is CASREQGYTDTQYF. The CDR3 DNA follows: TGTGCCAGCAGGGAACAGGGTTACACAGATACGCAGTATTTT.

The V gene is TRBV9, the J gene TRBJ1-3; 8 bases are shared with TRBD1. Germline assignment: CDR1 SGDLS and CDR2 YYNGEE. The ends lost 0 bases at V and 4 bases at J; junction bases unmatched: 3. The CDR3 is 15 amino acids. CDR3 coding DNA: TGTGCCAGCAGCGTAGGACAGGGGAGGGGAAACACCATATATTTT. Residues: CASSVGQGRGNTIYF.

Turning to this clone: At one of its ends the junction is not consistent with the germline gene, which may arise from a read error. The chain combines TRBV6-1 with TRBJ2-3; D not certain. Germline V lookup: CDR1 MNHNS, CDR2 SASEGT. The CDR3 covers 10 residues. CDR3 sequence reads: CASSEAYPVF. DNA of the CDR3: TGTGCCAGCAGTGAAGCGTATCCCGTCTTT.

This chain links TRBV9 with TRBJ2-7, with 7 nucleotides matching TRBD1. There are 17 residues in the CDR3. The ends lost 4 bases at V and 3 bases at J; junction bases unmatched: 16. CDR1 and CDR2 from the germline V gene are SGDLS and YYNGEE. The CDR3 spells CASSPRQGNTDFYEQYF. The DNA of the CDR3 is TGTGCCAGCAGCCCTAGACAGGGTAACACAGACTTCTACGAGCAGTACTTC.

This chain uses TRBV5-1 with TRBJ1-1; tentative D call: TRBD1 (6 bases). The CDR3 spans 14 residues. Trimming shortened V by 6 bases and J by 4 bases, and 16 bases separated the two germline ends. Germline V gene data show CDR1 as SGHRS and CDR2 as YFSETQ. The CDR3 bases are TGCGCCAGCATAGCGGGGGCGTCGGGCACTGAAGCTTTCTTT. It specifies CASIAGASGTEAFF.

The gene calls are TRBV4-1 and TRBJ1-1; possibly TRBD1 for D (6 bases). V lost 3 bases and J lost 4, with 15 bases in between. CDR1 and CDR2 (germline): MGHRA, YSYEKL. The CDR3 runs 15 residues. CDR3 amino acids: CASSHPGGGLTEAFF. The CDR3 DNA reads TGCGCCAGCAGCCACCCCGGGGGGGGCCTCACTGAAGCTTTCTTT.

J is TRBJ2-7 and V is TRBV9; 8 bases are shared with TRBD2. CDR3 length: 14 residues. The germline V gene encodes CDR1 SGDLS and CDR2 YYNGEE. V was clipped by 4 bases and J by 5 bases; unmatched bases: 8. The CDR3 coding sequence is TGTGCCAGCAGCTCCCGGGGGGGTTACGACGAGCAGTACTTC. It translates to CASSSRGGYDEQYF. Together with reference TRBV9 and TRBJ2-7, the CDR3 gives the full variable domain: DSGVTQTPKHLITATGQRVTLRCSPRSGDLSVYWYQQSLDQGLQFLIQYYNGEERAKGNILERFSAQQFPDLHSELNLSSLELGDSALYFCASSSRGGYDEQYFGPGTRLTVT.

This clone showed up just once. The V call is TRBV4-3, the J call TRBJ1-4; TRBD1 aligns across 9 bases. V dropped 5 bases and J dropped 7; count of bases not matched to a gene: 8. CDR3 length: 15 residues. CDR1 LGHNA and CDR2 YSLEER come from the germline V gene. The DNA of the CDR3 is TGCGCCAGCAGCTCCCGGGACAGGGTGGGTGAAAAACTGTTTTTT. Translation gives CASSSRDRVGEKLFF.

The chain uses TRBV7-8 and TRBJ2-5, with D possibly matching TRBD1 (6 bases). This CDR3 is built from 12 residues. CDR1 is SGHVS, CDR2 FQNEAQ, per germline. V was clipped by 5 bases and J by 7 bases, with 11 bases between them. The DNA of the CDR3 is TGTGCCAGCAGCCATTCACAGGGGACCCAGTACTTC. It translates to CASSHSQGTQYF.

This rearrangement joins TRBV5-4 to TRBJ1-2, with D unclear. V lost 4 bases and J 4 bases, leaving 14 bases between the germline ends. The CDR3 is made up of 14 amino acids. Germline-derived CDR1 and CDR2 are SGHNT and YYREEE (reference sequence). Here the CDR3 DNA reads TGTGCCAGCAGCCCCCAAGAGGGTCTCTATGGCTACACCTTC. It is translated as CASSPQEGLYGYTF.

The rearrangement links TRBV5-1 to TRBJ1-6; D might be TRBD1 (5 bases). CDR3 size: 15 residues. Germline lookup yields CDR1 SGHRS and CDR2 YFSETQ. Trimming stripped 0 bases from V and 8 bases from J, with 12 bases between. The CDR3 DNA sequence: TGCGCCAGCAGCTTGGGGGAGGGGATATATTCACCCCTCCACTTT. Its protein is CASSLGEGIYSPLHF.